The rows below give T cell receptor beta chains drawn from one sample of a study of T cells in Graves' hyperthyroidism and ophthalmopathy. TCRdb reprocessed the multiplex PCR reads via MiXCR and lists one record per CDR3 protein. The table has approximately 400,000 distinct CDR3 sequences, around an eighth seen once; the top ten hold around 20%. The sequenced sample was blood. These receptors came from a man under 40 with Graves' hyperthyroidism that later progressed to Graves' ophthalmopathy. Both conserved end residues are part of each CDR3. D genes are given only for firm matches. Not every row has a clone size; where given, it reads once, few, many or a size class.

V	size	J	D	DNA	CDR3
TRBV7-8	NA	TRBJ2-3	NA	TGTGCCAGCAGCTCCCTGCCGGGGCCGTCGCTAGACACAGATACGCAGTATTTT	CASSSLPGPSLDTDTQYF
TRBV7-9	NA	TRBJ1-3	TRBD1	TGTGCCAGCAGCGCAAGACAGGGGGGAAACACCATATGTTTT	CASSARQGGNTICF
TRBV20-1	many	TRBJ2-7	TRBD2	TGCAGTGCTAAGCGGGATTCCGGGGCTTGGGAGCAGTACTTC	CSAKRDSGAWEQYF
TRBV27	many	TRBJ2-5	TRBD2	TGTGCCAGCAGTAAGACTAGCATGTTAGAGACCCAGTACTTC	CASSKTSMLETQYF
TRBV11-2	many	TRBJ1-6	TRBD1	TGTGCCAGCAGACAGGGGGTTGGTTCACCCCTCCACTTT	CASRQGVGSPLHF
TRBV12-3/TRBV12-4	many	TRBJ2-7	NA	TGTGCCAGCAGTACAGACCTCTACGAGCAGTACTTC	CASSTDLYEQYF
TRBV27	NA	TRBJ1-1	NA	TGTGCCAGCAGCCTAAACACCTACACTGAAGCTTCCTTT	CASSLNTYTEASF
TRBV18	NA	TRBJ1-2	TRBD1	TGTGCCAGCTCACAAGGCAGGGGGCGGCACTATGGCTACACCTTC	CASSQGRGRHYGYTF
TRBV28	many	TRBJ2-5	TRBD2	TGTGCCAGCAGTTTACCCCTCGGACTAGCGGGGGCCCCCGGATTTGTGCGGGAGACCCAGTACTTC	CASSLPLGLAGAPGFVRETQYF
TRBV5-1	many	TRBJ2-3	NA	TGCGCCAGCAGCTACTTTTACTCTAGCACAGATACGCAGTATTTT	CASSYFYSSTDTQYF
TRBV10-3	many	TRBJ1-1	NA	TGTGCCATCAGTGAGGTGGGGGTCCTGAACACTGAAGCTTTCTTT	CAISEVGVLNTEAFF
TRBV20-1	many	TRBJ2-5	TRBD2	TGCAGTGCTAGAAGCGGGGGGTCAGTTGGGACCCAGTACTTC	CSARSGGSVGTQYF
TRBV20-1	NA	TRBJ2-1	TRBD2	TGCAGTGCTAGAGATTCAGGGCAGCGGGGGGGCCCGCGCGAGCAGTTCTTC	CSARDSGQRGGPREQFF
TRBV5-1	many	TRBJ2-7	TRBD1	TGCGCCAGCAGCCACTCCGGGACAGGGGGCCACGAGCAGTACTTC	CASSHSGTGGHEQYF
TRBV6-4	few	TRBJ1-2	TRBD1	TGTGCCAGCAGTGACTCGACTACAGGGGTCATCACCTTC	CASSDSTTGVITF
TRBV5-1	NA	TRBJ2-5	NA	TGCGCCAGCAGCTTGGCAGGTCAGGCCGCTGCAATCCAGTACTTC	CASSLAGQAAAIQYF
TRBV7-9	many	TRBJ2-3	TRBD1	TGTGCCAGCAGCCACAGGGGAACAGATACGCAGTATTTT	CASSHRGTDTQYF
TRBV7-9	NA	TRBJ2-1	NA	TGTGCCAGCAGCTTGAGGAGGAGGGGTATATCGTTCGATGAGCAGTTCTTC	CASSLRRRGISFDEQFF
TRBV3-1	many	TRBJ1-2	TRBD1	TGTGCCAGCGGATTGTCCTTCGGGACAGTCTATGGCTACACCTTC	CASGLSFGTVYGYTF
TRBV19	NA	TRBJ1-5	NA	TGTGCCAGTAGTATCGACAGGAGCCATAGCAATCAGCCCCAGCATTTT	CASSIDRSHSNQPQHF
TRBV12-3/TRBV12-4	many	TRBJ1-4	TRBD1	TGTGCCAGCAGTCTAACAGGGGAAGTAGGTGAAAAACTGTTTTTT	CASSLTGEVGEKLFF